These 21 T cell receptor beta chains share one sample of origin, sequenced in a study of neurological immune-mediated disorders. MiXCR, run by TCRdb on the 5' RACE reads, gives a single entry per CDR3 protein. Among over 75,000 distinct CDR3 sequences, almost 6% were seen once, and the ten largest hold roughly 7.9%. Time point meaning: longitudinal time-point 2. The sequenced material came from PBMCs. Receptors were obtained from a woman aged 55 to 70 with multiple sclerosis.

This clonotype came up many times. The chain uses TRBV11-3 and TRBJ2-7, with D possibly being TRBD1 (6 bases). Germline lookup yields CDR1 SGHNT and CDR2 YENEEA. The V and J ends lost 5 bases and 4 bases respectively, with 15 bases between them. CDR3 length: 14 amino acids. CDR3 coding DNA: TGTGCCAGCAGCGAAGGGGGATTACTTTACGAGCAGTACTTC. This translates into CASSEGGLLYEQYF.

As for this clonotype: The junction differs from germline at one of its ends, possibly a read error. The gene calls are TRBV12-3 or TRBV12-4 and TRBJ1-6, with TRBD1 matching over 7 bases. CDR3 length: 15 residues. CDR3 residues: CASRTGTALNSPPHF. CDR3 coding DNA: TGTGCCAGCAGGACTGGGACAGCCCTCAATTCACCCCCCCACTTT.

This clonotype was seen ten or more times. V and J are TRBV28 and TRBJ2-3, with D possibly TRBD2 on 5 matching bases. CDR1 and CDR2 from the germline V gene are MDHEN and SYDVKM. The CDR3 extends over 11 amino acids. V shed 6 bases and J shed 6 bases, with 7 bases lying between them. The CDR3 here is CASREDDTQYF. CDR3 nucleotide sequence: TGTGCCAGCAGGGAGGACGATACGCAGTATTTT. Variable domain in full (rest from reference TRBV28 and TRBJ2-3): DVKVTQSSRYLVKRTGEKVFLECVQDMDHENMFWYRQDPGLGLRLIYFSYDVKMKEKGDIPEGYSVSREKKERFSLILESASTNQTSMYLCASREDDTQYFGPGTRLTVL.

This clonotype was seen repeatedly, ten times or more. The chain links TRBV9 to TRBJ1-6; the match to TRBD1 covers 11 bases. The CDR3 is 14 amino acids. Germline V lookup: CDR1 SGDLS, CDR2 YYNGEE. CDR3 in DNA: TGTGCAAGTAAGTTGGGACAGGGGGATTCACCCCTCCACTTT. Its protein is CASKLGQGDSPLHF.

This clonotype has at least ten counts. This rearrangement joins TRBV18 to TRBJ2-5, with D unclear. The CDR3 is 12 residues long. Germline CDR1 KGHSH, CDR2 LQKENI. Between the trimmed V and J ends, which lost 2 bases and 4 bases, there was a span of 5 bases. This chain's CDR3 is CASSPYGETQYF. CDR3 sequence (DNA): TGTGCCAGCTCACCATACGGAGAGACCCAGTACTTC.

This clonotype has a count of ten or more. The chain recombines TRBV5-1 with TRBJ2-7, with D tentatively TRBD1 or TRBD2 (5 bases each). Germline V CDR1 and CDR2: SGHRS, YFSETQ. The CDR3 has 14 amino acids. The V end was cut by 2 bases, the J end by 3 bases, with 12 bases between. The CDR3 sequence is CASSFGGASYEQYF. For the CDR3, the DNA is TGCGCCAGCAGCTTTGGGGGAGCGAGCTACGAGCAGTACTTC. Together with reference TRBV5-1 and TRBJ2-7, the CDR3 gives the full variable domain: KAGVTQTPRYLIKTRGQQVTLSCSPISGHRSVSWYQQTPGQGLQFLFEYFSETQRNKGNFPGRFSGRQFSNSRSEMNVSTLELGDSALYLCASSFGGASYEQYFGPGTRLTVT.

The V call is TRBV19, the J call TRBJ2-7; D possibly matches TRBD1 or TRBD2 (5 bases each). The CDR3 spans 15 residues. Trimming took 6 bases from V and 0 from J, leaving 15 bases between them. The germline CDR1 and CDR2 sequences are LNHDA and SQIVND (reference sequence). CDR3 region: CASSGSGQSSYEQYF. The CDR3, as DNA: TGTGCCAGTAGCGGTTCGGGGCAGAGCTCCTACGAGCAGTACTTC.

This clonotype appeared many times. The chain is built from TRBV12-3 or TRBV12-4 and TRBJ2-5; D is perhaps TRBD2 (5 bases). Trimming pared 6 bases from V and 4 bases from J, leaving 15 bases between. This CDR3 has 14 amino acids. CDR3 sequence reads: CASSPHGGGETQYF. Here the CDR3 DNA reads TGTGCCAGCAGCCCCCACGGAGGAGGAGAGACCCAGTACTTC.

This clonotype was seen at least ten times. J is TRBJ2-3 and V is TRBV20-1; 8 bases fit TRBD1. CDR3 length: 13 amino acids. Trimming took 5 bases from V and 4 from J; bases not matched to a gene: 5. Germline loops: CDR1 DFQATT, CDR2 SNEGSKA (reference sequence). The chain's CDR3 is CSAPDREADTQYF. As DNA, the CDR3 is TGCAGTGCTCCGGACAGGGAGGCAGATACGCAGTATTTT.

Many counts were recorded for this clonotype. The chain carries TRBV3-1 and TRBJ2-7; 9 bases are shared with TRBD1. The CDR3 is 15 amino acids. After removal of 1 base from V and 0 bases from J, the junction contained 1 base not matched to a gene. The germline CDR1 and CDR2 sequences are LGHDT and YNNKEL (reference sequence). The CDR3 spells CASSQAGQGSYEQYF. The CDR3 DNA is TGTGCCAGCAGCCAAGCGGGACAGGGCTCCTACGAGCAGTACTTC.

This clonotype was counted many times. The chain employs TRBV5-1 and TRBJ1-1; TRBD1 might be the D (5 bases). Trimming cost V 4 bases and J 1 base, with 14 bases left between them. CDR3 length: 15 residues. Germline V gene sequence: CDR1 SGHRS, CDR2 YFSETQ. As DNA, the CDR3 is TGCGCCAGCAGCCCGGGGGGACTCACGAACACTGAAGCTTTCTTT. The encoded protein is CASSPGGLTNTEAFF.

There are many counts of this clonotype. J is TRBJ1-4 and V is TRBV12-3 or TRBV12-4; D uncertain. CDR3 length: 14 amino acids. Trimming removed 8 bases from V and 5 bases from J, with 15 bases in between. The CDR3 region is CASYSGPGNEKLFF. CDR3 nucleotide sequence: TGTGCCAGCTACTCCGGGCCGGGGAATGAAAAACTGTTTTTT.

This clonotype was seen at least ten times. V and J are TRBV3-1 and TRBJ2-6; D is possibly TRBD2 (6 bases). CDR1 is LGHDT and CDR2 is YNNKEL in the germline V gene (reference sequence). The length of the CDR3 is 15 residues. Trimming shortened V by 1 base and J by 2 bases, and 6 bases separated the two germline ends. CDR3 sequence reads: CASSQGRAGANVLTF. Written as DNA, the CDR3 is TGTGCCAGCAGCCAAGGGAGGGCTGGGGCCAACGTCCTGACTTTC. Using reference TRBV3-1 and TRBJ2-6 for the parts outside the CDR3, the full variable domain is DTAVSQTPKYLVTQMGNDKSIKCEQNLGHDTMYWYKQDSKKFLKIMFSYNNKELIINETVPNRFSPKSPDKAHLNLHINSLELGDSAVYFCASSQGRAGANVLTFGAGSRLTVL.

This clonotype has a count of ten or more. This rearrangement joins TRBV7-9 to TRBJ2-7; D gene unclear. The germline CDR1 and CDR2 sequences are SEHNR and FQNEAQ (reference sequence). CDR3 length: 14 residues. Deletions cut 1 base from V and 7 bases from J, with 14 bases between. The CDR3 spells CASSLVWTNGEQYF. CDR3 nucleotides: TGTGCCAGCAGCTTAGTATGGACCAACGGGGAGCAGTACTTC.

This clonotype has ten or more counts. The V call is TRBV24-1, the J call TRBJ2-1, with 13 bases aligning to TRBD2. CDR3 length: 18 residues. Germline lookup yields CDR1 KGHDR and CDR2 SFDVKD. V gave up 4 bases and J gave up 6 bases; unmatched junction bases: 11. The CDR3 loop is CATSESRRTSGGINEQFF. CDR3 coding DNA: TGTGCCACCAGTGAGTCACGGAGGACTAGCGGGGGTATCAATGAGCAGTTCTTC.

In this sample, this clonotype turned up many times. The gene calls are TRBV5-6 and TRBJ1-1; D is unresolved. The germline V gene encodes CDR1 SGHDT and CDR2 YYEEEE. Deletions cut 2 bases from V and 4 bases from J, with 15 bases between. The CDR3 consists of 15 residues. CDR3: CASSFGWGSGTEAFF. The CDR3 region has the DNA TGTGCCAGCAGCTTTGGGTGGGGATCGGGCACTGAAGCTTTCTTT.

This clonotype was recorded many times. The gene calls are TRBV7-8 and TRBJ1-5, with 7 bases that match TRBD1. In germline, CDR1 is SGHVS, CDR2 FQNEAQ. This CDR3 is built from 15 residues. The ends lost 4 bases at V and 6 bases at J; junction bases unmatched: 9. CDR3 protein: CASSSTGTNGQPQHF. Here the CDR3 DNA reads TGTGCCAGCAGCTCGACAGGGACCAATGGTCAGCCCCAGCATTTT.

This clonotype was seen repeatedly, ten times or more. CDR3 amino acids: CASSLMTGLEGNTIYF. Written as DNA, the CDR3 is TGTGCCAGCAGCTTAATGACAGGCTTGGAGGGAAACACCATATATTTT. The chain joins TRBV7-9 to TRBJ1-3; D possibly corresponds to TRBD1 (6 bases). Trimming removed 2 bases from V and 4 bases from J, with 15 bases in between. Per the germline V gene, CDR1 is SEHNR and CDR2 is FQNEAQ (reference sequence). The CDR3 has 16 residues. Based on the CDR3 plus reference TRBV7-9 and TRBJ1-3, the full variable domain is DTGVSQNPRHKITKRGQNVTFRCDPISEHNRLYWYRQTLGQGPEFLTYFQNEAQLEKSRLLSDRFSAERPKGSFSTLEIQRTEQGDSAMYLCASSLMTGLEGNTIYFGEGSWLTVV.

There are many counts of this clonotype. The chain is built from TRBV12-3 or TRBV12-4 and TRBJ2-6; D remains ambiguous. CDR3 length: 16 amino acids. V lost 4 bases and J lost 0, with 10 bases in between. The chain's CDR3 is CASSYLISSGANVLTF. CDR3 DNA: TGTGCCAGCAGTTACCTAATTTCCTCTGGGGCCAACGTCCTGACTTTC.

This clonotype was observed many times. V usage is TRBV3-1 and J usage is TRBJ2-5, with a weak D call TRBD2 (5 bases). Germline loops: CDR1 LGHDT, CDR2 YNNKEL (reference sequence). V lost 4 bases and J 5 bases, leaving 11 bases between the germline ends. CDR3 length equals 13 residues. CDR3 sequence: CASSRPEVETQYF. CDR3 nucleotides: TGTGCCAGCAGCCGACCGGAGGTGGAGACCCAGTACTTC.

The table lists this clonotype with many counts. V usage is TRBV5-5 and J usage is TRBJ1-6; D unclear. Germline CDR1 and CDR2: SGHKS and YYEKEE (reference sequence). Trimming cost V 4 bases and J 7 bases, with 12 bases left between them. CDR3 length: 14 residues. In DNA, the CDR3 is TGTGCCAGCAGCCCCACGCGGGTAAATTCACCCCTCCACTTT. It translates to CASSPTRVNSPLHF.